One sample yielded the 14 T cell receptor beta chains listed below, sequenced in a study of OX40 agonist ivuxolimab in advanced cancers. Sequencing was performed with immunoSEQ multiplex PCR; in TCRdb, only in-frame clones are kept and a portion is missing. The sample contains about 22,000 clones, roughly 84% of which appear only once. The specimen comprised CD4+ or CD8+ T cells sorted from blood, sampled in a trial of the OX40 agonist ivuxolimab. These receptors were taken from an adult with an advanced solid tumor such as melanoma, head and neck, liver or kidney cancer.

The rearrangement uses TRBV7-9 and TRBJ1-1; 11 bases map to TRBD1. V trimming: 5 bases; J trimming: 4 bases; junction bases outside the gene matches: 9. The CDR3 runs to 16 residues. The germline V gene encodes CDR1 SEHNR and CDR2 FQNEAQ (reference sequence). CDR3 coding DNA: TGTGCCAGCAGCCCACCGGGGACAGGGGGAGTCACTGAAGCTTTCTTT. The encoded protein is CASSPPGTGGVTEAFF.

The chain uses TRBV28 and TRBJ1-1; TRBD1 matches at 7 bases. CDR3 length: 13 amino acids. CDR1 and CDR2 from the germline V gene are MDHEN and SYDVKM. The J segment lost 4 bases and the V segment lost 5 bases, leaving 4 bases of the junction unmatched. The DNA of the CDR3 is TGTGCCAGCAGTGCCGACAGGGTCACTGAAGCTTTCTTT. It specifies CASSADRVTEAFF.

CDR3 residues: CASSLADSYQETQYF. The CDR3, as DNA: TGCGCCAGCAGCTTGGCCGACTCGTACCAAGAGACCCAGTACTTC. The V and J genes are TRBV5-1 and TRBJ2-5; no clear D gene. Germline CDR1 is SGHRS and CDR2 is YFSETQ. V was cut by 0 bases and J by 0 bases, with 9 bases left in between. The length of the CDR3 is 15 residues.

V usage is TRBV7-3 and J usage is TRBJ2-7; the D gene is possibly TRBD2 (6 bases). The V end lost 0 bases, the J end lost 4 bases, and 7 bases lay between the germline ends. This CDR3 comprises 13 residues. The V gene's germline CDR1 is SGHTA and CDR2 FQGTGA. This chain's CDR3 is CASSLTSGYEQYF. The CDR3 DNA reads TGTGCCAGCAGCTTAACTAGCGGATACGAGCAGTACTTC.

The chain uses TRBV18 and TRBJ2-7; TRBD2 aligns across 8 bases. V dropped 4 bases and J dropped 2; count of bases not matched to a gene: 1. CDR1 and CDR2 (germline): KGHSH, LQKENI. This CDR3 comprises 13 residues. The CDR3 reads CASSRGRTYEQYF. CDR3 sequence (DNA): TGTGCCAGCTCACGCGGGAGGACCTACGAGCAGTACTTC.

The chain uses TRBV9 and TRBJ1-1; unclear D gene. Germline lookup yields CDR1 SGDLS and CDR2 YYNGEE. The CDR3 sequence is 17 residues long. V lost 2 bases to trimming and J lost 5 bases, with 22 bases between them. The CDR3 DNA reads TGTGCCAGCAGCGTGGACTGGGGAGATACGGGCGCAACTGAAGCTTTCTTT. Its protein product is CASSVDWGDTGATEAFF.

The genes are TRBV7-9 and TRBJ2-5, with 9 positions matching TRBD2. The J call is in doubt because the DNA end fits TRBJ2-7 better. The CDR3 has 14 amino acids. The germline V gene has CDR1 SEHNR and CDR2 FQNEAQ (reference sequence). CDR3 coding DNA: TGTGCCAGCAGCTCCGGACTAGCGATCAACGAGCAGTACTTC. As protein: CASSSGLAINEQYF.

This chain links TRBV9 with TRBJ2-1; 11 bases fit TRBD2. This CDR3 has 13 amino acids. The germline V gene has CDR1 SGDLS and CDR2 YYNGEE. The ends lost 3 bases at V and 9 bases at J; junction bases unmatched: 2. The CDR3 protein is CASSDTSGSEQFF. As DNA, the CDR3 is TGTGCCAGCAGCGATACTAGCGGGAGTGAGCAGTTCTTC.

This clone was counted a few times. The gene calls are TRBV5-6 and TRBJ2-7; D not resolved. Looked up from germline, CDR1 is SGHDT and CDR2 is YYEEEE. Trimming stripped 3 bases from V and 1 base from J, with 5 bases between. The CDR3 is 12 amino acids. The CDR3 DNA sequence: TGTGCCAGCAGCTCACTTTCCTACGAGCAGTACTTC. It is translated as CASSSLSYEQYF.

V is TRBV4-1 and J is TRBJ2-7; D ambiguous. This CDR3 region has 15 residues. V was pared by 3 bases and J by 4 bases, with 16 bases between. Germline CDR1 reads MGHRA; CDR2 reads YSYEKL. The CDR3 DNA reads as TGCGCCAGCAGCCAGACCGTCCAGGAAGTTTACGAGCAGTACTTC. This encodes CASSQTVQEVYEQYF.

Points on this clone: Its ends do not fully match the called genes, so a read error is possible. V usage is TRBV5-1 and J usage is TRBJ2-2; D is ambiguous. Germline V gives CDR1 SGHRS, CDR2 YFSETQ. The CDR3 loop spans 16 amino acids. Here the CDR3 DNA reads TGCGCCGGCAGCTTCCACTTTGTAGCGAACACCGGGGAGCTGTTTTTT. Protein sequence: CAGSFHFVANTGELFF.

This clone was recorded once. This chain connects TRBV6-4 to TRBJ1-1; D possibly corresponds to TRBD1 (5 bases). With 7 bases removed from V and 0 bases from J, the gap between germline ends came to 18 bases. Germline assignment: CDR1 MRHNA and CDR2 SNTAGT. The CDR3 runs 16 residues. The CDR3 sequence is CASKLKAGPMNTEAFF. In DNA form, the CDR3 reads TGTGCCAGCAAATTAAAGGCAGGGCCCATGAACACTGAAGCTTTCTTT.

The chain links TRBV4-1 to TRBJ2-5; tentatively, D is TRBD1 or TRBD2 (5 bases each). The CDR3 contains 14 residues. Between the trimmed V and J ends, which lost 5 bases and 7 bases, there was a span of 17 bases. CDR1 is MGHRA, CDR2 YSYEKL, per germline. This chain's CDR3 is CASSGAVRDVTQYF. Here the CDR3 DNA reads TGCGCCAGCAGCGGGGCCGTACGGGATGTGACCCAGTACTTC.

This clone occurred once. The gene calls are TRBV9 and TRBJ2-7; tentatively, D is TRBD2 (6 bases). Germline V gives CDR1 SGDLS, CDR2 YYNGEE. V lost 3 bases and J lost 0, with 10 bases in between. CDR3 size: 14 residues. In DNA form, the CDR3 reads TGTGCCAGCAGCGGAGGTAGCGGCTCCTACGAGCAGTACTTC. This codes for CASSGGSGSYEQYF. The full variable domain, in which reference TRBV9 and TRBJ2-7 provide the parts outside the CDR3, is DSGVTQTPKHLITATGQRVTLRCSPRSGDLSVYWYQQSLDQGLQFLIQYYNGEERAKGNILERFSAQQFPDLHSELNLSSLELGDSALYFCASSGGSGSYEQYFGPGTRLTVT.